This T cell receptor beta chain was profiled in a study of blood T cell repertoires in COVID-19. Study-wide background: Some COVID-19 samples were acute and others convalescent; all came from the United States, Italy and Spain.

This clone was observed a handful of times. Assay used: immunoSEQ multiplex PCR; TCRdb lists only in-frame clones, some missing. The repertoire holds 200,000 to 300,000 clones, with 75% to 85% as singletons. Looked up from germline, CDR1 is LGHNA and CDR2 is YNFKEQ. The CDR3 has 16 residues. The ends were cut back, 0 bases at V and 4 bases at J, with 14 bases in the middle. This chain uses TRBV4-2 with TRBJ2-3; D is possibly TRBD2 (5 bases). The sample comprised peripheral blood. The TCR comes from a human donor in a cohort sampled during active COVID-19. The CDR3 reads CASSQDRAIGADTQYF. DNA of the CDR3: TGTGCCAGCAGCCAAGATAGGGCAATCGGGGCAGATACGCAGTATTTT.